This TCR beta chain was captured in a study of T cells after posttransplantation cyclophosphamide (dated by TCRdb to the mid-2010s). About the full investigation: Using TRB sequencing, the study followed how the T cell repertoire reconstituted after myeloablative bone marrow transplantation in which posttransplantation cyclophosphamide served as GVHD prophylaxis. Samples from around 37 PTCy-treated patients, along with samples from 16 of their related bone marrow donors, underwent antigen receptor sequencing. Because TRA and TRB clonality were tightly correlated in fewer than 10 samples, subsequent TCR analyses were focused on TRB only. Public TRB sequences were checked against a database of over 3,500 sequences associated with responses to pathogens, tumor antigens, self-antigens and alloantigens. TRB sequencing was also done on up to about 3 additional blood samples from 2 to 5.2 years after transplant in 3 patients, and on pretransplant blood from a handful of patients. Blood from every one of the 30 to 35 PTCy patients who had 1-year posttransplant specimens underwent TRB sequencing.

TRB sequencing was run on genomic DNA with either the immunoSEQ assay at survey resolution or the hsTCRB kit. On the study's bioinformatics: The immunoSEQ software handled initial read processing, and the LymphoSeq R package was used for repertoire analyses. Clonality was computed as 1 minus normalized Shannon entropy, and a Gini coefficient was also calculated for each TRB dataset. Phenotypes of unsorted samples were inferred by mapping TRB sequences from sorted subsets of the recipient or donor onto the same recipient's unsorted samples. TCRdb re-hosts the immuneACCESS table, in-frame sequences only. Its copies lack some clones; in the studies checked, an unresolved V gene accounts for under half of them, and the cause for the rest is not known. Clone size and the V and J calls come from that table; the DNA yielded D and trimming. This sample has about 25,000 clones in the table, none counted a single time. Of the sample, approximately 4.7% falls within the top ten clones.

Trimming accounts for 4 bases at V and 4 bases at J, while the number of junction bases matched to no gene is 10. The CDR3 runs 16 amino acids, cysteine and phenylalanine included. The entry retains the CDR3 DNA only, 48 bases that are in frame from base 1. Via the germline V gene (reference sequence), CDR1 is LNHDA and CDR2 SQIVND. Summary of the overall study and its limitations: Across the 45 or so patients, TRB clonality was highly associated with recipient CMV seropositivity and CMV reactivation, and diversity with PTCy was similar to that in the CNI/methotrexate controls. The TRB repertoires of T cells infiltrating skin or GI tract showed only limited overlap with the TRB repertoires of T cells in blood. At 1-2 months, donor-recipient similarity was low but rose over the first year, and the later blood repertoires were often dominated by donor CD8+ memory clones.

At least ten counts were recorded for this clone. The clone's antigen remains unknown. No much larger clone is present one base from it, and per-base qualities are unavailable. On the day of marrow donation, related bone marrow donors gave peripheral blood samples. Mononuclear cells from peripheral blood and bone marrow were separated by Ficoll-Hypaque density centrifugation and then cryopreserved. The rearrangement combines TRBV19 with TRBJ2-1; 7 bases in between match TRBD1. This TCR came from a woman in her fifties or sixties in good health, CMV-negative, and a related stem cell transplant donor. What was sequenced was PBMCs. The CDR3 has the sequence CASSKATGLGYNEQFF. Here is the DNA: TGTGCCAGTAGTAAAGCGACAGGGTTGGGGTACAATGAGCAGTTCTTC.